This T cell receptor beta chain was profiled in a study of T-cell memory formation after mild COVID-19. Looking at the study overall: TCR clusters largely stayed donor specific.

TCRdb re-called the 5' RACE reads with MiXCR, one entry per CDR3 protein. The sample lists roughly 240,000 distinct CDR3 sequences; around 15% were seen once. This clonotype appeared once. There are 15 residues in the CDR3. The germline V gene has CDR1 MNHEY and CDR2 SVGAGI. V shed 0 bases and J shed 5 bases, with 13 bases lying between them. The gene calls are TRBV6-5 and TRBJ1-1; weak D call: TRBD1 (5 bases). The receptor comes from a man in his late teens or twenties who had mild COVID-19 (a few samples of this study predate the infection). Cell type and time point are not known. The specimen was PBMCs or a T cell subset sorted from them (not recorded which). CDR3 residues: CASSYSGKGQTEAFF. DNA for the CDR3: TGTGCCAGCAGTTACTCCGGGAAGGGGCAGACTGAAGCTTTCTTT.